A selection of T cell receptor beta chains follows, all from one sample in a study of OX40 agonist ivuxolimab in advanced cancers. Clones were sequenced by immunoSEQ multiplex PCR, and TCRdb holds only the in-frame ones, with some missing. The sample has 20,000 to 25,000 clones, roughly 73% seen once. The specimen comprised CD4+ or CD8+ T cells sorted from blood, sampled in a trial of the OX40 agonist ivuxolimab. The receptors come from an adult with an advanced solid tumor such as melanoma, head and neck, liver or kidney cancer. The CDR3 runs from the conserved cysteine through the conserved F or W. Each record gives: J gene, V gene, D gene, clone size, CDR3 DNA, CDR3 protein. A D gene is named only where the DNA matches it firmly. Not all rows give a size; the values are once, few, many and, for expanded clones, a class.

j_call: TRBJ2-3
v_call: TRBV7-2
d_call: -
clone_size: -
cdr3_nt: TGTGCCAGCAGCTTAACAAGGCTAGTTAGTTCCGATACGCAGTATTTT
cdr3_aa: CASSLTRLVSSDTQYF

j_call: TRBJ2-2
v_call: TRBV28
d_call: -
clone_size: once
cdr3_nt: TGTGCCAGCAGTCCTGGCGCGTACACCGGGGAGCTGTTTTTT
cdr3_aa: CASSPGAYTGELFF

j_call: TRBJ1-6
v_call: TRBV2
d_call: -
clone_size: -
cdr3_nt: TGTGCCAGCAGTGGTCGGCAGGTCTATAATTCACCCCTCCACTTT
cdr3_aa: CASSGRQVYNSPLHF

j_call: TRBJ1-2
v_call: TRBV6-5
d_call: -
clone_size: -
cdr3_nt: TGTGCCAGCAGGCGGACAGCCGAGGAATACACCTTC
cdr3_aa: CASRRTAEEYTF

j_call: TRBJ2-7
v_call: TRBV12-5
d_call: -
clone_size: -
cdr3_nt: TGTGCTAGTGGTACCGACAACTCCTACGAGCAGTACTTC
cdr3_aa: CASGTDNSYEQYF

j_call: TRBJ1-2
v_call: TRBV7-2
d_call: TRBD1
clone_size: once
cdr3_nt: TGTGCCAGCAGCTTCTCGACAGGGACGAACTATGGCTACACCTTC
cdr3_aa: CASSFSTGTNYGYTF

j_call: TRBJ2-7
v_call: TRBV5-8
d_call: TRBD2
clone_size: few
cdr3_nt: TGTGCCAGCAGCTTCGGGGGGGGCAGCTCCTACGAGCAGTACTTC
cdr3_aa: CASSFGGGSSYEQYF

j_call: TRBJ2-1
v_call: TRBV29-1
d_call: TRBD2
clone_size: -
cdr3_nt: TGCAGCGTTGAAACACCCGGGACTAGCGTTAGACAGTTCTTC
cdr3_aa: CSVETPGTSVRQFF

j_call: TRBJ2-2
v_call: TRBV7-3
d_call: -
clone_size: once
cdr3_nt: TGTGCCAGCAGCCGGACCGCTACCGGGGAGCTGTTTTTT
cdr3_aa: CASSRTATGELFF

j_call: TRBJ1-4
v_call: TRBV7-9
d_call: TRBD1
clone_size: -
cdr3_nt: TGTGCCAGCAGATCCGGGACAGAGAATGAAAAACTGTTTTTT
cdr3_aa: CASRSGTENEKLFF

j_call: TRBJ1-2
v_call: TRBV29-1
d_call: -
clone_size: -
cdr3_nt: TGCAGCGTTGTAGTCTCCTATGGCTACACCTTC
cdr3_aa: CSVVVSYGYTF

j_call: TRBJ2-1
v_call: TRBV7-9
d_call: -
clone_size: -
cdr3_nt: TGTGCCAGCAGCTACGATTCGGGGAATGAGCAGTTCTTC
cdr3_aa: CASSYDSGNEQFF

j_call: TRBJ2-3
v_call: TRBV5-4
d_call: -
clone_size: -
cdr3_nt: TGTGCCAGCTGGACTAACCCCTCAGATACGCAGTATTTT
cdr3_aa: CASWTNPSDTQYF

j_call: TRBJ2-5
v_call: TRBV6-5
d_call: TRBD2
clone_size: -
cdr3_nt: TGTGCCAGCAGTTACTCCGGGGGGACCCAAGAGACCCAGTACTTC
cdr3_aa: CASSYSGGTQETQYF

j_call: TRBJ2-5
v_call: TRBV7-9
d_call: TRBD1
clone_size: few
cdr3_nt: TGTGCCAGCAGCTGGGACAGGGGTCCCCAAGAGACCCAGTACTTC
cdr3_aa: CASSWDRGPQETQYF

j_call: TRBJ2-7
v_call: TRBV19
d_call: TRBD1
clone_size: -
cdr3_nt: TGTGCCAGTAGTATAGATTTACCCGGGACAGGGCCCTACGAGCAGTACTTC
cdr3_aa: CASSIDLPGTGPYEQYF

j_call: TRBJ1-5
v_call: TRBV2
d_call: -
clone_size: -
cdr3_nt: TGTGCCACCTCAAATCAGCCCCAGCATTTT
cdr3_aa: CATSNQPQHF

j_call: TRBJ2-5
v_call: TRBV11-2
d_call: -
clone_size: -
cdr3_nt: TGTGCCAGCAGCCGTCTCGGGGAGACCCAGTACTTC
cdr3_aa: CASSRLGETQYF

j_call: TRBJ2-3
v_call: TRBV4-1
d_call: -
clone_size: -
cdr3_nt: TGCGCCAGCAGCCAATCCCTAAATACGCAGTATTTT
cdr3_aa: CASSQSLNTQYF

j_call: TRBJ2-7
v_call: TRBV30
d_call: -
clone_size: -
cdr3_nt: TGTGCCTGGAGGTTGCCAGGGGATTCACCCCTCCACTTC
cdr3_aa: CAWRLPGDSPLHF

j_call: TRBJ2-4
v_call: TRBV7-2
d_call: -
clone_size: -
cdr3_nt: TGTGCCAGCAGCTTAGGAGTTTTGGGCTCCAAAAACATTCAGTACTTC
cdr3_aa: CASSLGVLGSKNIQYF

j_call: TRBJ1-5
v_call: TRBV5-6
d_call: -
clone_size: -
cdr3_nt: TGTGCCAGCAGCCTGGGATGGTCCAGTAGCAATCAGCCCCAGCATTTT
cdr3_aa: CASSLGWSSSNQPQHF

j_call: TRBJ2-1
v_call: TRBV5-6
d_call: -
clone_size: -
cdr3_nt: TGTGCCAGCAGCTTGGACAGGGAGGGACCCAATGGCCAGCAGTTCTTC
cdr3_aa: CASSLDREGPNGQQFF

j_call: TRBJ1-1
v_call: TRBV7-3
d_call: TRBD1
clone_size: -
cdr3_nt: TGTGCCAGCAGCTCCACAGGGGCGCTGAACACTGAAGCTTTCTTT
cdr3_aa: CASSSTGALNTEAFF

j_call: TRBJ2-7
v_call: TRBV4-2
d_call: -
clone_size: once
cdr3_nt: TGTGCCAGCAGCCAGCCCAGTACTATGAGCTCCTACGAGCAGTACTTC
cdr3_aa: CASSQPSTMSSYEQYF

j_call: TRBJ2-1
v_call: TRBV19
d_call: TRBD2
clone_size: -
cdr3_nt: TGTGCCAGTAGGGTACTAGCGACCACCTACAATGAGCAGTTCTTC
cdr3_aa: CASRVLATTYNEQFF

j_call: TRBJ2-1
v_call: TRBV19
d_call: TRBD2
clone_size: -
cdr3_nt: TGTGCCAGTAAGGCGGGGGGGCGCTACAATGAGCAGTTCTTC
cdr3_aa: CASKAGGRYNEQFF

j_call: TRBJ1-5
v_call: TRBV19
d_call: -
clone_size: -
cdr3_nt: TGTGCCAGTAGTATCTTGGTAGGCAATCAGCCCCAGCATTTT
cdr3_aa: CASSILVGNQPQHF

j_call: TRBJ1-1
v_call: TRBV11-3
d_call: -
clone_size: -
cdr3_nt: TGTGCCAGCAGCTTGGGGCAGTTTTTTGAAGCTTTCTTT
cdr3_aa: CASSLGQFFEAFF

j_call: TRBJ2-7
v_call: TRBV13
d_call: -
clone_size: -
cdr3_nt: TGTGCCAGCAGCTTGGACTCACGTCCCTACGAGCAGTACTTC
cdr3_aa: CASSLDSRPYEQYF

j_call: TRBJ2-7
v_call: TRBV2
d_call: -
clone_size: -
cdr3_nt: TGTGCCAGCAGGGACCTGGCGGGGGCCCTCTCCTACGAGCAGTACTTC
cdr3_aa: CASRDLAGALSYEQYF

j_call: TRBJ1-1
v_call: TRBV21-1
d_call: -
clone_size: -
cdr3_nt: TGTGCCAGCAGCAAAGGTACAGGGACTGAAGCTTTCTTT
cdr3_aa: CASSKGTGTEAFF

j_call: TRBJ1-2
v_call: TRBV6-6
d_call: -
clone_size: once
cdr3_nt: TGTGCCAGCAGTTATGGGGTAGACGGCTACACCTTC
cdr3_aa: CASSYGVDGYTF

j_call: TRBJ1-2
v_call: TRBV25-1
d_call: -
clone_size: -
cdr3_nt: TGTGCCAGCAGTGAATTCTCCGTTGGGATCTATGGCTACACCTTC
cdr3_aa: CASSEFSVGIYGYTF

j_call: TRBJ1-1
v_call: TRBV6-1
d_call: TRBD1
clone_size: -
cdr3_nt: TGTGCCAGCACCAACAGGGGGGTGGTGACTGAAGCTTTCTTT
cdr3_aa: CASTNRGVVTEAFF

j_call: TRBJ2-3
v_call: TRBV4-2
d_call: -
clone_size: -
cdr3_nt: TGTGCCAGCAGCCATTCAGGGGATTCTAGGGCGCAGTATTTT
cdr3_aa: CASSHSGDSRAQYF

j_call: TRBJ2-1
v_call: TRBV6-1
d_call: -
clone_size: few
cdr3_nt: TGTGCCAGCATCAGCGCTAGCTCCTACAATGAGCAGTTCTTC
cdr3_aa: CASISASSYNEQFF

j_call: TRBJ1-2
v_call: TRBV27
d_call: -
clone_size: -
cdr3_nt: TGTGCCAGCAGTTTAGGGTCGGCGGGACTCGGCTATGGCTACACCTTC
cdr3_aa: CASSLGSAGLGYGYTF

j_call: TRBJ1-6
v_call: TRBV4-1
d_call: -
clone_size: few
cdr3_nt: TGCGCCAGCAGCTACGATGGACAGTCGGGAACCCTCCACTTT
cdr3_aa: CASSYDGQSGTLHF

j_call: TRBJ2-2
v_call: TRBV6-4
d_call: -
clone_size: once
cdr3_nt: TGTGCCAGCAGTGACTTAGGAAACACCGGGGAGCTGTTTTTT
cdr3_aa: CASSDLGNTGELFF

j_call: TRBJ2-7
v_call: TRBV9
d_call: TRBD1
clone_size: -
cdr3_nt: TGTGCCAGCACCCCAGGCGACAGGGCCTACGAGCAGTACTTC
cdr3_aa: CASTPGDRAYEQYF

j_call: TRBJ2-1
v_call: TRBV7-6
d_call: TRBD2
clone_size: -
cdr3_nt: TGTGCCAGCAGCACAGGGACTAGCGGTTACAATGAGCAGTTCTTC
cdr3_aa: CASSTGTSGYNEQFF

j_call: TRBJ2-2
v_call: TRBV7-7
d_call: -
clone_size: -
cdr3_nt: TGTGCTAGCAGCTTATGGATCAACACCGGGGAGCTGTTTTTT
cdr3_aa: CASSLWINTGELFF

j_call: TRBJ1-5
v_call: TRBV4-1
d_call: TRBD1
clone_size: -
cdr3_nt: TGCGCCAGCAGCCAAGAAGGGGGCGCGAGTCAGCCCCAGCATTTT
cdr3_aa: CASSQEGGASQPQHF

j_call: TRBJ1-4
v_call: TRBV7-9
d_call: -
clone_size: -
cdr3_nt: TGTGCCAGCCTACCTGAGGCAGGGCGGAAACTGTTTTTT
cdr3_aa: CASLPEAGRKLFF

j_call: TRBJ1-5
v_call: TRBV4-3
d_call: -
clone_size: once
cdr3_nt: TGCGCCAGCAGCCAAGATCGCAATCAGCCCCAGCATTTT
cdr3_aa: CASSQDRNQPQHF

j_call: TRBJ2-1
v_call: TRBV4-1
d_call: TRBD2
clone_size: -
cdr3_nt: TGCGCCAGCAGCGGAGAGGGCCTAGCGGAGTACAATGAGCAGTTCTTC
cdr3_aa: CASSGEGLAEYNEQFF

j_call: TRBJ2-1
v_call: TRBV29-1
d_call: TRBD2
clone_size: -
cdr3_nt: TGCAGCGTTTCGCACGGAGGTGGGGGAGGGGCAGGAGGTTCCTACAATGAGCAGTTCTTC
cdr3_aa: CSVSHGGGGGAGGSYNEQFF